A single sample is the source of the 3 T cell receptor beta chains below, sequenced in a study of blood T cell repertoires in COVID-19. The repertoire was sequenced with immunoSEQ multiplex PCR; TCRdb's copy has only in-frame clones and lacks some. The table lists tens of thousands of clones, more than 70% of them singletons. The sequenced material came from PBMCs or T cells enriched from blood (not recorded which). These receptors came from a woman between 35 and 50 years old who had recovered from COVID-19.

This clone was seen a handful of times. The chain carries TRBV6-6 and TRBJ1-2, with TRBD1 matching 9 bases. Losses at the gene ends were 7 bases for V and 4 bases for J; bases not matched to a gene: 7. Germline V lookup: CDR1 MNHNY, CDR2 SVGAGI (reference sequence). The CDR3 runs to 14 residues. The DNA for the CDR3 is TGTGCCAGCACTAGGGACAGGGCGGGCTATGGCTACACCTTC. Amino acids: CASTRDRAGYGYTF.

The V call is TRBV5-4, the J call TRBJ1-1; no definite D call. The germline V and J ends were trimmed by 0 bases and 1 base, with 4 bases remaining between them. CDR3 length: 13 residues. The germline V gene encodes CDR1 SGHNT and CDR2 YYREEE (reference sequence). The chain's CDR3 is CASSLDRNTEAFF. CDR3 DNA sequence: TGTGCCAGCAGCTTGGACAGGAACACTGAAGCTTTCTTT.

This sequence joins TRBV4-1 and TRBJ2-5, with a possible D match to TRBD2 (5 bases). The CDR3 extends over 12 amino acids. Germline V gives CDR1 MGHRA, CDR2 YSYEKL. Trimming took off 4 bases at V and 5 bases at J, with 8 bases between the two ends. The chain's CDR3 is CASSRTAETQYF. In nucleotides, the CDR3 is TGCGCCAGCAGCCGGACTGCGGAGACCCAGTACTTC.